These 27 T cell receptor beta chains were all obtained from the same sample, sequenced in a study of T cell responses to AZD1222 COVID-19 vaccine. The method was immunoSEQ multiplex PCR; TCRdb's version includes in-frame clones alone and lacks a portion of them. The table lists 150,000 to 200,000 clones, approximately 91% of them singletons. The specimen comprised peripheral blood, sampled 28 days after the second AZD1222 dose. These receptors originate from an adult who received the AZD1222 COVID-19 vaccine.

The CDR3 sequence is CASENTGGATQYF. Here the CDR3 DNA reads TGTGCCAGTGAAAATACAGGGGGGGCTACGCAGTATTTT. V and J are TRBV19 and TRBJ2-3, with a tentative D call TRBD1 (8 bases). The V and J ends lost 8 bases and 8 bases respectively, with 17 bases between them. This CDR3 has 13 amino acids. The germline CDR1 and CDR2 sequences are LNHDA and SQIVND (reference sequence).

This clone was seen once. The chain employs TRBV27 and TRBJ2-7, with 7 nucleotides matching TRBD2. This CDR3 comprises 14 residues. J was trimmed by 3 bases and V by 3 bases; bases with no gene match: 5. Germline CDR1 and CDR2: MNHEY and SMNVEV (reference sequence). DNA for the CDR3: TGTGCCAGCAGTTTTCTACCTAGCGGCTACGAGCAGTACTTC. Its translation: CASSFLPSGYEQYF.

With respect to this clone: One end of the junction does not line up with germline, which may come from a read error. The sample has other DNA sequences that encode this CDR3 too. The genes are TRBV5-4 and TRBJ1-2; D perhaps matches TRBD1 (5 bases). This CDR3 region has 15 residues. From germline, CDR1 is SGHNT and CDR2 YYREEE (reference sequence). CDR3: CASSLPGTANYGYTF. DNA for the CDR3: TGTGCCAGCAGCTTGCCCGGGACGGCCAACTATGGCTACACTTTC.

The chain combines TRBV2 with TRBJ1-2, with TRBD1 identical over 7 bases. Trimming cost V 4 bases and J 14 bases; bases outside gene matches: 7. The CDR3 has 11 residues. Per the germline V gene, CDR1 is SNHLY and CDR2 is FYNNEI. The CDR3 reads CASSVDRATTF. The CDR3 bases are TGTGCCAGCAGTGTCGACAGGGCTACTACCTTC.

V and J are TRBV7-9 and TRBJ1-4; no definite D call. The CDR3 spans 16 residues. Per germline, CDR1 SEHNR and CDR2 FQNEAQ (reference sequence). V lost 5 bases, J lost 5 bases, and 18 bases lay in between. The CDR3 nucleotides read TGTGCCAGCAGCCCCGGACCGTTCAGGAGCAATGAAAAACTGTTTTTT. Translating it yields CASSPGPFRSNEKLFF.

CDR3 in DNA: TGTGCCAGCAGCAACCTCGGGACAGGTCGTAACTATGGCTACACCTTC. This codes for CASSNLGTGRNYGYTF. The chain has TRBV5-6 and TRBJ1-2, with 8 nucleotides matching TRBD1. Per germline, CDR1 SGHDT and CDR2 YYEEEE. The V segment lost 4 bases and the J segment 1 base; nucleotides outside the gene matches: 9. CDR3 length: 16 residues.

The V call is TRBV14, the J call TRBJ2-3, with 9 positions matching TRBD2. The CDR3 totals 15 residues. Germline trimming cut 5 bases from V and 8 bases from J; bases unmatched to any gene: 11. The germline CDR1 and CDR2 sequences are SGHDN and FVKESK. The CDR3 region is CASSARTSVFPTQYF. The DNA for the CDR3 is TGTGCCAGCAGCGCGCGGACTAGCGTGTTCCCTACGCAGTATTTT.

In DNA, the CDR3 is TGTGCCAGCAGTTCCGGGACAGGGGTTAGCTATGGCTACACCTTC. As protein: CASSSGTGVSYGYTF. The chain combines TRBV28 with TRBJ1-2; TRBD1 aligns across 10 bases. The germline CDR1 and CDR2 sequences are MDHEN and SYDVKM. CDR3 length equals 15 residues. V was clipped by 4 bases and J by 4 bases; unmatched bases: 6.

The chain joins TRBV7-9 to TRBJ2-5; D gene uncertain. The V end lost 4 bases, the J end lost 5 bases, and 11 bases lay between the germline ends. Germline V gives CDR1 SEHNR, CDR2 FQNEAQ (reference sequence). The CDR3 loop spans 13 amino acids. This CDR3 reads CASSSRPWETQYF. In nucleotides, the CDR3 is TGTGCCAGCAGCTCCCGCCCTTGGGAGACCCAGTACTTC.

The CDR3 bases are TGTGCCAGCAGCAAAAGCGCAGGGAACTATGTTTTCACCGGGGAGCTGTTTTTT. It codes for CASSKSAGNYVFTGELFF. The V gene is TRBV21-1, the J gene TRBJ2-2; TRBD1, as called in the table, went unchecked against the DNA. TRBV21-1 is a known pseudogene. CDR3 length: 18 amino acids.

The chain carries TRBV7-8 and TRBJ1-5, with 10 nucleotides matching TRBD1. The CDR3 has 18 amino acids. V lost 5 bases, J lost 2 bases, and 12 bases stayed unmatched. The germline gives CDR1 SGHVS, CDR2 FQNEAQ. The CDR3 DNA reads TGTGCCAGCAGCCGGACCGGGACAGGGGTTATTGGCAATCAGCCCCAGCATTTT. Translating gives CASSRTGTGVIGNQPQHF.

The genes are TRBV9 and TRBJ2-7; D call uncertain. The ends were cut back, 0 bases at V and 3 bases at J, with 16 bases in the middle. CDR1 is SGDLS and CDR2 is YYNGEE in the germline V gene. This CDR3 contains 16 residues. The CDR3 reads CASSVAGHAAYYEQYF. DNA for the CDR3: TGTGCCAGCAGCGTAGCCGGTCACGCAGCCTACTACGAGCAGTACTTC.

The chain recombines TRBV5-1 with TRBJ1-4; no reliable D call. CDR1 and CDR2 from the germline V gene are SGHRS and YFSETQ. V lost 0 bases and J lost 3, with 12 bases in between. The CDR3 is 16 amino acids. In DNA form, the CDR3 reads TGCGCCAGCAGCTTGGCCGTGGCGGGAGCTAATGAAAAACTGTTTTTT. Its protein is CASSLAVAGANEKLFF.

The chain employs TRBV3-1 (or the pseudogene TRBV3-2) and TRBJ1-1; no definite D call. V lost 0 bases and J lost 0, with 8 bases in between. The CDR3 is made up of 15 amino acids. The germline CDR1 and CDR2 sequences are LGHDT and YNNKEL (reference sequence). CDR3 residues: CASSQEWAMNTEAFF. The CDR3 DNA sequence: TGTGCCAGCAGCCAAGAGTGGGCCATGAACACTGAAGCTTTCTTT.

The chain couples TRBV28 to TRBJ2-3; 14 nucleotides line up with TRBD2. The CDR3 has 14 amino acids. Germline loops: CDR1 MDHEN, CDR2 SYDVKM. Germline trimming cut 10 bases from V and 5 bases from J; bases unmatched to any gene: 5. The CDR3: CATRLAGGEDTQYF. For the CDR3, the DNA is TGTGCCACCCGACTAGCGGGAGGGGAAGATACGCAGTATTTT.

The chain recombines TRBV2 with TRBJ2-2; D is ambiguous. Germline values: CDR1 SNHLY, CDR2 FYNNEI. This CDR3 region has 15 residues. Trimming stripped 3 bases from V and 3 bases from J, with 11 bases between. The CDR3, as DNA: TGTGCCAGCAGTGATCAGGTTTCTGACACCGGGGAGCTGTTTTTT. This translates into CASSDQVSDTGELFF.

A single count supports this clone. The chain joins TRBV4-2 to TRBJ2-3; 10 bases agree with TRBD2. V trimming: 4 bases; J trimming: 2 bases; junction bases outside the gene matches: 15. This CDR3 spans 19 amino acids. Germline CDR1 is LGHNA and CDR2 is YNFKEQ. The DNA for the CDR3 is TGTGCCAGCAGCCCGACTAGCGGGCGGGAGGGGGGTGACACAGATACGCAGTATTTT. As protein: CASSPTSGREGGDTDTQYF.

The V and J genes are TRBV11-3 and TRBJ2-2, with 11 bases that match TRBD1. Germline loops: CDR1 SGHNT, CDR2 YENEEA. With 4 bases clipped from V and 5 bases from J, the junction kept 6 bases outside the gene matches. The CDR3 has 16 residues. The CDR3 DNA sequence: TGTGCCAGCAGCTCTGGACAGGGGGCTTCTACCGGGGAGCTGTTTTTT. Translation gives CASSSGQGASTGELFF.

The V call is TRBV7-9, the J call TRBJ1-2; 10 bases align to TRBD1. V shed 5 bases, J shed 8 bases, and the junction held 8 bases outside the gene matches. The CDR3 totals 14 residues. Germline CDR1 SEHNR, CDR2 FQNEAQ (reference sequence). DNA for the CDR3: TGTGCCAGCAGCCGAGGGACAGGGGAATTCGGCTACACCTTC. Protein product: CASSRGTGEFGYTF.

V and J are TRBV3-1 (or the pseudogene TRBV3-2) and TRBJ2-7, with TRBD1 as a possible D gene (6 bases). CDR1 is LGHDT, CDR2 YNNKEL, per germline (reference sequence). V was clipped by 0 bases and J by 2 bases, with 11 bases between them. This CDR3 has 15 residues. This CDR3 reads CASSQDWGRTYEQYF. The CDR3 bases are TGTGCCAGCAGCCAAGATTGGGGGCGAACCTACGAGCAGTACTTC.

In DNA, the CDR3 is TGTGCCAGCAGCGAAGGGGGCCGGTATACGCAGTATTTT. Translating it yields CASSEGGRYTQYF. The chain links TRBV7-2 to TRBJ2-3, with 7 bases lining up with TRBD1. The CDR3 is 13 amino acids. The germline CDR1 and CDR2 sequences are SGHTA and FQGNSA. V lost 5 bases, J lost 7 bases, and 6 bases stayed unmatched.

The chain carries TRBV6-5 and TRBJ1-1; 9 bases match TRBD1. The CDR3 is 13 residues long. J gave up 4 bases and V 6 bases, and 3 bases lay outside the gene matches. The germline gives CDR1 MNHEY, CDR2 SVGAGI. The CDR3 nucleotides read TGTGCCAGCAGACAACAGGGGGCCACTGAAGCTTTCTTT. Residues: CASRQQGATEAFF.

This chain joins TRBV14 and TRBJ2-1; D unclear. Germline lookup yields CDR1 SGHDN and CDR2 FVKESK. This CDR3 has 15 amino acids. V was trimmed by 1 base and J by 6 bases, leaving 13 bases between them. The CDR3 here is CASSQGSRSSNEQFF. CDR3 DNA: TGTGCCAGCAGCCAAGGGTCTAGGTCGAGCAATGAGCAGTTCTTC.

The chain recombines TRBV7-2 with TRBJ1-4, with TRBD1 as a possible D gene (6 bases). Trimming pared 3 bases from V and 6 bases from J, leaving 14 bases between. The germline V gene encodes CDR1 SGHTA and CDR2 FQGNSA. This CDR3 region has 15 residues. The CDR3 DNA reads as TGTGCCAGCAGCTTCGGAAGCAGGGGAGATGAAAAACTGTTTTTT. Amino acids: CASSFGSRGDEKLFF.

This chain joins TRBV7-6 and TRBJ1-1, with TRBD1 identical over 9 bases. With 1 base clipped from V and 4 bases from J, the junction kept 4 bases outside the gene matches. Per the germline V gene, CDR1 is SGHVS and CDR2 is FNYEAQ. CDR3 size: 15 residues. In DNA, the CDR3 is TGTGCCAGCAGCTTAGGACAGGGGGGTGGCACTGAAGCTTTCTTT. Encoded protein: CASSLGQGGGTEAFF.

The chain carries TRBV5-8 and TRBJ1-1; no clear D. The CDR3 spans 13 residues. V was clipped by 5 bases and J by 0 bases, with 8 bases between them. Looked up from germline, CDR1 is SGHTS and CDR2 is YDEGEE. The CDR3 coding sequence is TGTGCCAGCAGTCGGAATCTGAACACTGAAGCTTTCTTT. The encoded protein is CASSRNLNTEAFF.

The chain links TRBV5-1 to TRBJ1-1; D unclear. V was cut by 2 bases and J by 1 base, with 6 bases left in between. CDR3 length equals 13 residues. CDR1 and CDR2 from the germline V gene are SGHRS and YFSETQ. The CDR3 here is CASSFSENTEAFF. CDR3 nucleotides: TGCGCCAGCAGCTTCAGTGAGAACACTGAAGCTTTCTTT. The full variable domain, its missing parts supplied by reference TRBV5-1 and TRBJ1-1, is KAGVTQTPRYLIKTRGQQVTLSCSPISGHRSVSWYQQTPGQGLQFLFEYFSETQRNKGNFPGRFSGRQFSNSRSEMNVSTLELGDSALYLCASSFSENTEAFFGQGTRLTVV.